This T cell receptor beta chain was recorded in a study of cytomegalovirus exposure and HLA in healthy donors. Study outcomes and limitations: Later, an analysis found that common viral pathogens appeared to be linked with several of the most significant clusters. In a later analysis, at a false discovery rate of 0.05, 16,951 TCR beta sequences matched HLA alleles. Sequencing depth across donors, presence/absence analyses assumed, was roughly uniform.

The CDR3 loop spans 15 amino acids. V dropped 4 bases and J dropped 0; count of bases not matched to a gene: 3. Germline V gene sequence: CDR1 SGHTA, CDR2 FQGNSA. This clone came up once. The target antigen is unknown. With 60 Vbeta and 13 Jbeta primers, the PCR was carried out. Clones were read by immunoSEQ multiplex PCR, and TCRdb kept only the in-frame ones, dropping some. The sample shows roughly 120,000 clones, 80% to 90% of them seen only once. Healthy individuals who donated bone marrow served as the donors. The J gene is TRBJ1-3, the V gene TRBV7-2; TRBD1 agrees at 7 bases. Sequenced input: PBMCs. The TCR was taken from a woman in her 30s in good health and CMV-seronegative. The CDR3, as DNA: TGTGCCAGCAGCTCCCAGGGGGACTCTGGAAACACCATATATTTT. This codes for CASSSQGDSGNTIYF.